A selection of T cell receptor beta chains follows, all from one sample in a study of vaccination and CD4 T cells after COVID-19. Their specific antigens are unknown. TCRdb used MiXCR to reprocess the PCR reads, holding one entry per CDR3 protein. The profile shows 20,000 or so distinct CDR3 sequences, more than 20% of them singletons. Source material: cultured CD4+ T cells from blood. Every receptor here comes from a human donor with COVID-19. The CDR3 runs from the conserved cysteine through the conserved F or W. The D gene is left open where the match is weak. Clone size, where shown, is once, few, many, or a class for clones that have expanded.

size: medium-sized
V: TRBV20-1
D: NA
J: TRBJ1-5
CDR3: CSARAGVNQPQHF
DNA: TGCAGTGCTAGGGCGGGAGTCAATCAGCCCCAGCATTTT

size: few
V: TRBV7-9
D: NA
J: TRBJ1-2
CDR3: CASSQNDYGYTF
DNA: TGTGCCAGCAGCCAAAATGACTATGGCTACACCTTC

size: few
V: TRBV10-3
D: NA
J: TRBJ1-1
CDR3: CAISVGGVGNTEAFF
DNA: TGTGCCATCAGTGTTGGGGGCGTGGGGAACACTGAAGCTTTCTTT

size: NA
V: TRBV9
D: NA
J: TRBJ2-1
CDR3: CASSVVAATIYNEQFF
DNA: TGTGCCAGCAGCGTAGTTGCGGCGACGATTTACAATGAGCAGTTCTTC

size: few
V: TRBV18
D: NA
J: TRBJ1-1
CDR3: CASSPRQQYTEAFF
DNA: TGTGCCAGCTCACCGCGACAGCAGTACACTGAAGCTTTCTTT

size: few
V: TRBV14
D: NA
J: TRBJ1-2
CDR3: CASSRDTNYGYTF
DNA: TGTGCCAGCAGCCGGGACACCAACTATGGCTACACCTTC

size: NA
V: TRBV5-5
D: NA
J: TRBJ1-1
CDR3: CASSPFAGGTTEAFF
DNA: TGTGCCAGCAGCCCCTTTGCCGGTGGGACGACTGAAGCTTTCTTT

size: few
V: TRBV7-3
D: NA
J: TRBJ2-1
CDR3: CASSLTGGSSYNEQFF
DNA: TGTGCCAGCAGCTTAACGGGGGGCAGCTCCTACAATGAGCAGTTCTTC

size: few
V: TRBV12-3/TRBV12-4
D: NA
J: TRBJ1-4
CDR3: CASRDRGKLFF
DNA: TGTGCCAGCAGAGACCGGGGAAAACTGTTTTTT

size: medium-sized
V: TRBV6-5
D: NA
J: TRBJ1-5
CDR3: CASSYSGGNQPQHF
DNA: TGTGCCAGCAGTTATTCGGGGGGGAATCAGCCCCAGCATTTT

size: few
V: TRBV30
D: NA
J: TRBJ1-6
CDR3: CAWETAVGSPLHF
DNA: TGTGCCTGGGAGACAGCAGTCGGTTCACCCCTCCACTTT

size: large
V: TRBV7-2
D: TRBD2
J: TRBJ2-3
CDR3: CASSLEVDSGGADTQYF
DNA: TGTGCCAGCAGCTTAGAAGTCGATAGCGGGGGTGCAGATACGCAGTATTTT

size: few
V: TRBV10-2
D: NA
J: TRBJ1-5
CDR3: CASSDYVWAGNQPQHF
DNA: TGCGCCAGCAGTGACTACGTCTGGGCAGGCAATCAGCCCCAGCATTTT

size: NA
V: TRBV11-1
D: TRBD1
J: TRBJ1-1
CDR3: CASSLYDRDAFF
DNA: TGTGCCAGCAGCTTATACGACAGGGACGCTTTCTTT

size: few
V: TRBV19
D: NA
J: TRBJ2-7
CDR3: CASSRDGGYEQYF
DNA: TGTGCCAGTAGTCGGGACGGAGGCTACGAGCAGTACTTC

size: NA
V: TRBV20-1
D: NA
J: TRBJ2-7
CDR3: CSAYKGVITTSSYEQYF
DNA: TGCAGTGCCTATAAAGGGGTGATAACCACCAGCTCCTACGAGCAGTACTTC

size: NA
V: TRBV6-2/TRBV6-3
D: TRBD1
J: TRBJ1-5
CDR3: CASNDRGHQPQHF
DNA: TGTGCCAGCAACGACAGGGGCCATCAGCCCCAGCATTTT

size: NA
V: TRBV5-1
D: TRBD1
J: TRBJ1-1
CDR3: CASSPLPGQGLFEAFF
DNA: TGCGCCAGCAGCCCCCTCCCTGGACAGGGTCTTTTTGAAGCTTTCTTT

size: few
V: TRBV6-1
D: NA
J: TRBJ2-7
CDR3: CASTPNVNEQYF
DNA: TGTGCCAGCACTCCGAATGTTAACGAGCAGTACTTC

size: NA
V: TRBV2
D: NA
J: TRBJ2-7
CDR3: CASRRQPYEQYF
DNA: TGTGCCAGCAGGAGACAGCCCTACGAGCAGTACTTC

size: few
V: TRBV2
D: TRBD2
J: TRBJ2-3
CDR3: CASRERGVTDTQYF
DNA: TGTGCCAGCCGCGAGCGGGGGGTCACAGATACGCAGTATTTT

size: NA
V: TRBV5-8
D: NA
J: TRBJ2-7
CDR3: CASSRDMASEQYF
DNA: TGTGCCAGCAGCCGGGACATGGCCTCCGAGCAGTACTTC

size: NA
V: TRBV24-1
D: NA
J: TRBJ1-3
CDR3: CATTATGRTGNTIHF
DNA: TGTGCCACCACTGCGACCGGGCGAACGGGAAACACCATACATTTT

size: NA
V: TRBV7-2
D: TRBD1
J: TRBJ1-5
CDR3: CASSEDRGPHQPQHF
DNA: TGTGCCAGCAGCGAAGACAGGGGGCCCCACCAGCCCCAGCATTTT

size: few
V: TRBV11-2
D: NA
J: TRBJ1-4
CDR3: CASTQGREKLFF
DNA: TGTGCCAGCACACAGGGTAGGGAAAAACTGTTTTTT

size: NA
V: TRBV11-2
D: NA
J: TRBJ1-1
CDR3: CASNYRAGNTEAFF
DNA: TGTGCCAGCAACTATCGGGCAGGGAACACTGAAGCTTTCTTT

size: NA
V: TRBV10-3
D: TRBD1
J: TRBJ2-2
CDR3: CAISEKGQGHLPGELFF
DNA: TGTGCCATCAGTGAGAAGGGACAGGGTCATCTTCCCGGGGAGCTGTTTTTT

size: NA
V: TRBV29-1
D: NA
J: TRBJ1-2
CDR3: CSVEGSSYGYTF
DNA: TGCAGCGTTGAGGGCAGCAGCTATGGCTACACCTTC

size: NA
V: TRBV6-1
D: TRBD2
J: TRBJ2-3
CDR3: CASKLTSGGALRGTDTQYF
DNA: TGTGCCAGCAAACTGACTAGCGGGGGGGCCCTGAGAGGCACAGATACGCAGTATTTT

size: few
V: TRBV11-3
D: TRBD1
J: TRBJ1-6
CDR3: CASSQGVGDNSPLHF
DNA: TGTGCCAGCAGCCAGGGGGTCGGTGATAATTCACCCCTCCACTTT

size: few
V: TRBV7-9
D: NA
J: TRBJ2-5
CDR3: CASSFEGTSWGSETQYF
DNA: TGTGCCAGCAGCTTCGAGGGTACTAGCTGGGGGTCGGAGACCCAGTACTTC

size: few
V: TRBV20-1
D: TRBD2
J: TRBJ2-1
CDR3: CSARLAGAKIYNEQFF
DNA: TGCAGTGCTCGACTAGCGGGGGCGAAAATTTACAATGAGCAGTTCTTC

size: few
V: TRBV20-1
D: NA
J: TRBJ2-3
CDR3: CSASPGLTDTQYF
DNA: TGCAGTGCTAGCCCGGGGCTGACAGATACGCAGTATTTT

size: few
V: TRBV12-3/TRBV12-4
D: TRBD1
J: TRBJ1-2
CDR3: CASSLRQGRASNYGYTF
DNA: TGTGCCAGCAGTCTTCGACAGGGTAGGGCCTCTAACTATGGCTACACCTTC

size: few
V: TRBV19
D: NA
J: TRBJ1-5
CDR3: CASSMSGPAQPQHF
DNA: TGTGCCAGTAGTATGTCCGGCCCGGCCCAGCCCCAGCATTTT

size: NA
V: TRBV7-9
D: NA
J: TRBJ1-5
CDR3: CASSNPGHPDQPQHF
DNA: TGTGCCAGCAGCAATCCAGGTCACCCGGATCAGCCCCAGCATTTT

size: NA
V: TRBV7-2
D: TRBD2
J: TRBJ2-2
CDR3: CASRGGLDTGELFF
DNA: TGTGCCAGCAGGGGGGGACTAGACACCGGGGAGCTGTTTTTT

size: NA
V: TRBV2
D: NA
J: TRBJ1-5
CDR3: CASTLDNGNQPQHF
DNA: TGTGCCAGCACTTTAGACAATGGCAATCAGCCCCAGCATTTT

size: few
V: TRBV21-1
D: NA
J: TRBJ2-3
CDR3: CASSFLAGFIFPYTQYF
DNA: TGTGCCAGCAGCTTCCTAGCGGGGTTTATATTCCCATATACGCAGTATTTT

size: NA
V: TRBV5-8
D: NA
J: TRBJ1-2
CDR3: CASSRTGPVGYTF
DNA: TGTGCCAGCAGCCGGACCGGACCGGTTGGCTACACCTTC

size: NA
V: TRBV5-1
D: TRBD1
J: TRBJ2-7
CDR3: CASSLGGTGSYEQYF
DNA: TGCGCCAGCAGCTTGGGCGGGACAGGGAGCTACGAGCAGTACTTC

size: few
V: TRBV20-1
D: TRBD1
J: TRBJ2-1
CDR3: CSAGRQGINNEQFF
DNA: TGCAGTGCTGGACGACAGGGGATCAACAATGAGCAGTTCTTC